This passage covers 25 T cell receptor beta chains from one sample sequenced in a study of vaccination and CD4 T cells after COVID-19. No antigen has been identified for these receptors. Sequenced with the Oncomine TCR Beta short-read assay was DNA taken from cultured CD4+ T cells. Each CDR3 protein is one row after TCRdb ran MiXCR on the PCR reads. The sample consists of 20,000 to 25,000 distinct CDR3 sequences, nearly 55% of them appearing once. Treatment described: roughly ten-day PBMC culture with coronavirus spike peptide pools or control peptides (ViraFEST assay). Sequencing used CD4+ T cells from blood, cultured in vitro. The receptor set was obtained from a human donor who had recovered from COVID-19.

In this sample, this clonotype turned up a few times. The chain uses TRBV11-2 and TRBJ2-7; D perhaps matches TRBD2 (6 bases). Trimming left V 3 bases short and J 4 bases short, with 10 bases between. Looked up from germline, CDR1 is SGHAT and CDR2 is FQNNGV. The CDR3 spans 13 residues. The CDR3 loop reads CASSFSGTYEQYF. The DNA for the CDR3 is TGTGCCAGCAGCTTTTCCGGGACTTACGAGCAGTACTTC.

V is TRBV6-1 and J is TRBJ1-2; 10 bases fit TRBD1. Germline CDR1 MNHNS, CDR2 SASEGT. Trimming cost V 6 bases and J 4 bases; bases outside gene matches: 8. This CDR3 comprises 15 residues. CDR3 amino acids: CASRVGQGGGYGYTF. In nucleotides, the CDR3 is TGTGCCAGCAGAGTAGGACAGGGGGGCGGCTATGGCTACACCTTC.

This rearrangement joins TRBV7-2 to TRBJ2-7, with 12 bases lining up with TRBD2. The CDR3 has 16 amino acids. The junction had 8 bases not matched to a gene; V was cut back by 5 bases and J by 3 bases. Germline CDR1 SGHTA, CDR2 FQGNSA. The CDR3 bases are TGTGCCAGCAGCCCTGGGACTAGCGGGCCGAGCTACGAGCAGTACTTC. Translating gives CASSPGTSGPSYEQYF.

The chain is built from TRBV6-2 or TRBV6-3 and TRBJ1-2, with D uncertain. The CDR3 loop spans 12 amino acids. Germline-derived CDR1 and CDR2 are MNHEY and SVGEGT. Deletions cut 6 bases from V and 4 bases from J, with 9 bases between. This CDR3 reads CASSHDLYGYTF. DNA of the CDR3: TGTGCCAGCAGCCATGACCTCTATGGCTACACCTTC.

This clonotype was recorded a few times. The chain has TRBV10-3 and TRBJ2-7; D remains ambiguous. CDR1 is ENHRY and CDR2 is SYGVKD in the germline V gene. The CDR3 contains 14 residues. V was trimmed by 3 bases and J by 0 bases, leaving 9 bases between them. The CDR3 loop reads CAISDIPGSYEQYF. DNA of the CDR3: TGTGCCATCAGTGACATCCCTGGCTCCTACGAGCAGTACTTC.

The V and J genes are TRBV10-3 and TRBJ2-7; the D gene is possibly TRBD2 (5 bases). From germline, CDR1 is ENHRY and CDR2 SYGVKD. The germline V and J ends were trimmed by 3 bases and 1 base, with 10 bases remaining between them. This CDR3 spans 14 amino acids. DNA of the CDR3: TGTGCCATCAGTGACTCACGGGGTTCCTACGAGCAGTACTTC. Encoded protein: CAISDSRGSYEQYF.

The chain couples TRBV3-1 to TRBJ1-2, with D unresolved. Per germline, CDR1 LGHDT and CDR2 YNNKEL (reference sequence). V dropped 4 bases and J dropped 3 bases, with 15 bases sitting between them. CDR3 length: 15 residues. Here the CDR3 DNA reads TGTGCCAGCAGCCTGGCGGACCTTCGGGACTATGGCTACACCTTC. Its protein product is CASSLADLRDYGYTF.

The chain recombines TRBV4-1 with TRBJ1-5; the match to TRBD1 covers 11 bases. V trimming: 0 bases; J trimming: 5 bases; junction bases outside the gene matches: 0. Germline assignment: CDR1 MGHRA and CDR2 YSYEKL. This CDR3 region has 15 residues. The CDR3 DNA reads as TGCGCCAGCAGCCAAGAGGGACAGGGGGATCAGCCCCAGCATTTT. Translating it yields CASSQEGQGDQPQHF.

This chain connects TRBV28 to TRBJ2-1, with a tentative D call TRBD1 (5 bases). CDR3 size: 13 residues. Trimming removed 3 bases from V and 4 bases from J, with 7 bases in between. The germline gives CDR1 MDHEN, CDR2 SYDVKM. DNA of the CDR3: TGTGCCAGCAGTTTCTACAGGTACAATGAGCAGTTCTTC. It encodes CASSFYRYNEQFF.

The rearrangement joins TRBV30 to TRBJ2-5, with 7 bases lining up with TRBD2. The trim removed 5 bases at V and 2 bases at J, leaving 8 bases unmatched. Germline V gene lookup returns CDR1 GTSNPN and CDR2 SVGIG (reference sequence). CDR3 length equals 14 residues. CDR3 protein: CAWFSPGLQETQYF. CDR3 in DNA: TGTGCCTGGTTTAGTCCGGGACTACAAGAGACCCAGTACTTC.

This clonotype was picked up one time. This sequence joins TRBV5-4 and TRBJ1-3; no clear D. The CDR3 loop spans 12 amino acids. Trimming pared 1 base from V and 4 bases from J, leaving 3 bases between. Germline V gene lookup returns CDR1 SGHNT and CDR2 YYREEE (reference sequence). This CDR3 is CASSLFGNTIYF. CDR3 nucleotides: TGTGCCAGCAGCTTGTTCGGAAACACCATATATTTT. The variable domain in full, completed from reference TRBV5-4 and TRBJ1-3, reads ETGVTQSPTHLIKTRGQQVTLRCSSQSGHNTVSWYQQALGQGPQFIFQYYREEENGRGNFPPRFSGLQFPNYSSELNVNALELDDSALYLCASSLFGNTIYFGEGSWLTVV.

This chain links TRBV6-1 with TRBJ2-1; 7 bases are a match to TRBD2. In germline, CDR1 is MNHNS, CDR2 SASEGT. This CDR3 is built from 12 residues. The trim removed 5 bases at V and 7 bases at J, leaving 2 bases unmatched. The CDR3 sequence: CASSILANEQFF. Written as DNA, the CDR3 is TGTGCCAGCAGTATACTAGCGAATGAGCAGTTCTTC.

This chain uses TRBV6-2 or TRBV6-3 with TRBJ2-1; D tentatively reads TRBD1 or TRBD2 (6 bases each). Germline-derived CDR1 and CDR2 are MNHEY and SVGEGT. Trimming pared 6 bases from V and 3 bases from J, leaving 15 bases between. This CDR3 comprises 15 residues. Written as DNA, the CDR3 is TGTGCCAGCAGGGGCAGTGGGGGGCTCTACAATGAGCAGTTCTTC. Its translation is CASRGSGGLYNEQFF.

In regard to this clonotype: No DNA is shown, since the ends of the CDR3 on it are uncertain; the CDR3 is the one TCRdb lists. The chain joins TRBV21-1 to TRBJ1-1; the listed D gene, TRBD1, was not tested against the DNA. TRBV21-1 is a pseudogene locus. Counting both end residues, the CDR3 totals 24 amino acids. CDR3 sequence: CASTNQTSMYLCASGQGANTEAFF.

This clonotype has more than one count but fewer than ten. V is TRBV19 and J is TRBJ1-2; no clear D gene. Germline V gene lookup returns CDR1 LNHDA and CDR2 SQIVND (reference sequence). Deletions cut 7 bases from V and 3 bases from J, with 15 bases between. This CDR3 comprises 14 residues. The CDR3 coding sequence is TGTGCCAGTACCCCCGAAGACGGATACTATGGCTACACCTTC. This codes for CASTPEDGYYGYTF.

The chain is built from TRBV19 and TRBJ2-3, with D hard to call. The CDR3 covers 16 residues. V lost 5 bases and J 2 bases, leaving 17 bases between the germline ends. CDR1 and CDR2 from the germline V gene are LNHDA and SQIVND (reference sequence). CDR3 loop: CASSARQAADTDTQYF. The CDR3 bases are TGTGCCAGTAGTGCCAGACAAGCAGCTGACACAGATACGCAGTATTTT.

This clonotype was seen a handful of times. The chain joins TRBV19 to TRBJ1-1, with D possibly being TRBD1 (6 bases). The V end was cut by 7 bases, the J end by 1 base, with 16 bases between. This CDR3 is 15 amino acids long. Germline V gene sequence: CDR1 LNHDA, CDR2 SQIVND (reference sequence). CDR3 amino acids: CASTKTGAGNTEAFF. CDR3 nucleotides: TGTGCCAGTACCAAGACAGGAGCCGGGAACACTGAAGCTTTCTTT.

A remark on this clonotype: One end of the junction varies from germline; a read error may be responsible. V and J are TRBV20-1 and TRBJ1-4; TRBD1 agrees at 10 bases. Germline assignment: CDR1 DFQATT and CDR2 SNEGSKA (reference sequence). The CDR3 spans 14 residues. The CDR3 loop is CSPGTGATDEKLFF. Written as DNA, the CDR3 is TGCAGTCCAGGGACAGGGGCAACTGATGAAAAACTGTTTTTT.

The chain joins TRBV10-1 to TRBJ1-1; 8 bases fit TRBD1. J lost 3 bases, V lost 5 bases, and 5 bases had no gene match. The CDR3 consists of 14 residues. The germline V gene encodes CDR1 WNHNN and CDR2 SYGVQD (reference sequence). The CDR3 region has the DNA TGCGCCAGCAGTTTCGGACAGGGCTACACTGAAGCTTTCTTT. Protein: CASSFGQGYTEAFF.

The chain employs TRBV6-1 and TRBJ1-6, with D hard to call. The CDR3 length is 14 residues. Germline V lookup: CDR1 MNHNS, CDR2 SASEGT. V lost 8 bases to trimming and J lost 0 bases, with 8 bases between them. The CDR3 loop reads CASARSSYNSPLHF. CDR3 nucleotides: TGTGCCAGCGCTAGGAGCTCCTATAATTCACCCCTCCACTTT.

CDR3 sequence (DNA): TGTGCCAGTAGGCCCGGCAACCGCCGAGGCTATGGCTACACCTTC. It is translated as CASRPGNRRGYGYTF. The chain is built from TRBV19 and TRBJ1-2; D unclear. The germline V and J ends were trimmed by 6 bases and 4 bases, with 18 bases remaining between them. Germline lookup yields CDR1 LNHDA and CDR2 SQIVND (reference sequence). This CDR3 contains 15 residues.

In DNA, the CDR3 is TGCAGTGCTACCAGGGGGAGGGGGGGGGAAGAGACCCAGTACTTC. It translates to CSATRGRGGEETQYF. The chain carries TRBV20-1 and TRBJ2-5, with D perhaps being TRBD1 or TRBD2 (7 bases each). Trimming cost V 4 bases and J 3 bases, with 18 bases left between them. The germline gives CDR1 DFQATT, CDR2 SNEGSKA (reference sequence). The CDR3 spans 15 residues.

The rearrangement uses TRBV20-1 and TRBJ2-1, with a weak D call TRBD2 (6 bases). This CDR3 comprises 17 residues. The germline V gene encodes CDR1 DFQATT and CDR2 SNEGSKA (reference sequence). Trimming pared 1 base from V and 3 bases from J, leaving 19 bases between. The DNA for the CDR3 is TGCAGTGCTAGAGTCCGGGAGTCGGGAGTTAACTACAATGAGCAGTTCTTC. Translating gives CSARVRESGVNYNEQFF.

The chain uses TRBV20-1 and TRBJ1-3; D is unresolved. CDR1 is DFQATT and CDR2 is SNEGSKA in the germline V gene (reference sequence). V lost 0 bases, J lost 1 base, and 13 bases lay in between. The CDR3 totals 16 residues. Here the CDR3 reads CSARDRASGSGNTIYF. The CDR3 DNA is TGCAGTGCTAGAGATCGAGCCAGCGGATCTGGAAACACCATATATTTT.

This clonotype came up a few times. The chain uses TRBV7-2 and TRBJ2-4; D may be TRBD1 (6 bases). CDR1 and CDR2 from the germline V gene are SGHTA and FQGNSA. V dropped 7 bases and J dropped 2 bases, with 24 bases sitting between them. The CDR3 covers 18 residues. This CDR3 is CASTQDEVAGDPKNIQYF. As DNA, the CDR3 is TGTGCCAGCACCCAGGACGAGGTGGCAGGGGATCCCAAAAACATTCAGTACTTC.